This TCR beta chain was profiled in a study of response to subunit inactivated influenza vaccine. TCRdb reprocessed the RT-PCR reads via MiXCR and lists one record per CDR3 protein. The sample shows about 480,000 distinct CDR3 sequences, under 15% of them seen only once. Germline CDR1 SGHAT, CDR2 FQNNGV. This CDR3 is 15 amino acids long. The V and J ends lost 1 base and 3 bases respectively, with 10 bases between them. The rearrangement links TRBV11-2 to TRBJ1-5, with D possibly being TRBD1 (6 bases). This TCR was recovered from a man aged 45-65 years who received an inactivated influenza vaccine. The specimen was PBMCs from blood, collected roughly 6 weeks after vaccination. The CDR3 DNA follows: TGTGCCAGCAGCTTAGTTGGGGGGCTCAATCAGCCCCAGCATTTT. Its protein is CASSLVGGLNQPQHF.